This T cell receptor (beta chain) originates from a study of T cell changes during pregnancy in multiple sclerosis. This clone was counted a single time. Using immunoSEQ multiplex PCR, the repertoire was profiled, and TCRdb retains in-frame clones only, with some absent. The table includes some 93,000 clones, 85% to 95% detected once. The TCR sequence derives from a female donor with multiple sclerosis, enrolled in a pregnancy study. The sample consisted of peripheral blood, taken after pregnancy.

CDR3 in amino acids: CASSQSPPRGGPLHF. In nucleotides, the CDR3 is TGTGCCAGCAGCCAATCCCCCCCCCGGGGGGGACCCCTCCACTTT. V usage is TRBV16 and J usage is TRBJ1-6; a possible D gene is TRBD1 (5 bases). Germline CDR1 is KGHSY and CDR2 is FQNENV. The CDR3 is made up of 15 amino acids. Deletions cut 0 bases from V and 12 bases from J, with 15 bases between.